This TCR beta chain was retrieved from a study of blood T cell repertoires in COVID-19. On the study more broadly: Acute and convalescent COVID-19 samples came from the United States, Italy and Spain. T cells, B-cell-depleted T cells, or PBMCs supplied cDNA or gDNA.

The trim removed 5 bases at V and 2 bases at J, leaving 12 bases unmatched. The CDR3 consists of 17 residues. CDR1 is SGHNT, CDR2 YENEEA, per germline. The assay was immunoSEQ multiplex PCR, and TCRdb's table has in-frame clones only and misses some. The sample lists 250,000 to 350,000 clones, roughly 87% seen once, with about 1% in the top ten. Participants, 18 to 89 years old, spanned more than 20 US areas. All recovered Cohort 3 donors got two negative PCRs, got clearance, or saw symptom resolution. The sequence was obtained from a woman aged 30 to 39 who had recovered from COVID-19. The rearrangement uses TRBV11-3 and TRBJ2-3; TRBD1 aligns across 8 bases. Sequencing was carried out using PBMCs or T cells enriched from blood (not recorded which). CDR3 coding DNA: TGTGCCAGCAGCGGGGCGTCCGGGACAGGCGCCACAGATACGCAGTATTTT. Its translation is CASSGASGTGATDTQYF.